This TCR beta chain was profiled in a study of identical twins. Study-wide results and limits: Zero-insertion results could be subject to partial confounding by invariant MAIT and iNKT cells.

The CDR3 is 16 amino acids. Germline V CDR1 and CDR2: KGHSH, LQKENI. The V and J ends lost 0 bases and 4 bases, in that order; junction bases with no gene match: 2. Carrying unique molecular identifiers, the cDNA also gained a universal primer site through template switching. TCRdb re-derived calls from the 5' RACE reads in MiXCR, one entry per CDR3 protein. The repertoire includes under 300,000 distinct CDR3 sequences, more than 9.5% of them detected once, and approximately 4% sits in the top ten. The sample holds a few counts of this clonotype. What it binds is unknown. The sample was also reused in another study, on yellow fever vaccine responses in identical twins.

This sequence joins TRBV18 and TRBJ1-6; 8 bases align to TRBD1. The source is a woman younger than 30 in good health. Source material: memory (CD45RO+) T cells sorted from blood. CDR3 DNA: TGTGCCAGCTCACCACCAAACAGGGGGTATAATTCACCCCTCCACTTT. This codes for CASSPPNRGYNSPLHF.